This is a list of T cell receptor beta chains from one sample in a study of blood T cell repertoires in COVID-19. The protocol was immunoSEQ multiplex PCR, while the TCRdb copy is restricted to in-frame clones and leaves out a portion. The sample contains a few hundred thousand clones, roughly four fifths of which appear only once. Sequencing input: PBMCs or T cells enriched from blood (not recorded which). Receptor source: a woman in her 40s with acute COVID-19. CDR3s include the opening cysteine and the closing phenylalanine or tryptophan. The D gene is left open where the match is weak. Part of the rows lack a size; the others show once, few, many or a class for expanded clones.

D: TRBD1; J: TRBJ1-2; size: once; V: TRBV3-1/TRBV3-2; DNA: TGTGCCAGCAGCCAATGGGACAGGGCCCGTGGCTACACCTTC; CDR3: CASSQWDRARGYTF
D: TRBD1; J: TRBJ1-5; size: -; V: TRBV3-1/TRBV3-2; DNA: TGTGCCAGCAGCTCTCGACAGGGACCAGGGGGGTATAGCAATCAGCCCCAGCATTTT; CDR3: CASSSRQGPGGYSNQPQHF
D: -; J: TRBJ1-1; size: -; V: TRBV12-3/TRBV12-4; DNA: TGTGCCAGCACTCCCTCGTGGGGGGAGACCTTCTTT; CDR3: CASTPSWGETFF
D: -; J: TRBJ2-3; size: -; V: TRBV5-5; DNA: TGTGCCAGCAGCTGGGGAGGTGTTGGCACAGATACGCAGTATTTT; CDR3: CASSWGGVGTDTQYF
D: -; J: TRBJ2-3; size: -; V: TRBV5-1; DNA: TGCGCCAGCAGCTTGGGTGGGGGCCTCACTACCTCAGATACGCAGTATTTT; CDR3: CASSLGGGLTTSDTQYF
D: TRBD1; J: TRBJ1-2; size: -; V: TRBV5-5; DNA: TGTGCCAGCAAGGGACAGGGCGCTGGCTACACCTTC; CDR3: CASKGQGAGYTF
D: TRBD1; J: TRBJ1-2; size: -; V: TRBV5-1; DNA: TGCGCCAGCAGCTCGACAGGGGTTGGCTACACCTTC; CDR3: CASSSTGVGYTF
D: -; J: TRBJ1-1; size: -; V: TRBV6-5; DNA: TGTGCCAGCAGTTACTCGACTGAGACTGAAGCTTTCTTT; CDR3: CASSYSTETEAFF
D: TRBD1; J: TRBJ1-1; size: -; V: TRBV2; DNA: TGTGCCAGCAGCCCCGACAGGGATAGTATGGCTTTCTTT; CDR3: CASSPDRDSMAFF
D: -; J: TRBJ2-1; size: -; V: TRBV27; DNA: TGTGCCAGCAGTGGGCCGGGGGTGAATGAGCAGTTCTTC; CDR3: CASSGPGVNEQFF
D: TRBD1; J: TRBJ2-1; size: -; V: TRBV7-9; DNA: TGTGCCAGCAGCCCCGGGGCAGGTCGACAGGGCCCCCTTTACAATGAGCAGTTCTTC; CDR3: CASSPGAGRQGPLYNEQFF
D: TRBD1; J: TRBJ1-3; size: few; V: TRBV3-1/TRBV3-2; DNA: TGTGCCAGCAGCCCTCGGACAGGGCGCTCTGGAAACACCATATATTTT; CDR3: CASSPRTGRSGNTIYF
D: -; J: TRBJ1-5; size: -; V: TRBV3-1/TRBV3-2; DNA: TGTGCCAGCAGCCACGGGGGAGGCCAGCCCCAGCATTTT; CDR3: CASSHGGGQPQHF
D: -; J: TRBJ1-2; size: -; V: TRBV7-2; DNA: TGTGCCAGCAGCCCAGGGAGGCAGTACTATGGCTACACCTTC; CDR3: CASSPGRQYYGYTF
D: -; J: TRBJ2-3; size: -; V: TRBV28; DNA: TGTGCCAGCAGTTTAGACAGAATAGGGACAGATACGCAGTATTTT; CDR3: CASSLDRIGTDTQYF
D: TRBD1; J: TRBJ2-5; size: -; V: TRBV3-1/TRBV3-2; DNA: TGTGCCAGCAGTCCCGGGACAGGGCAAGAGACCCAGTACTTC; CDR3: CASSPGTGQETQYF
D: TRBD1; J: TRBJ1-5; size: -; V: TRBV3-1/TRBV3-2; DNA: TGTGCCAGCAGCCTGGGGACAGGAAATCAGCCCCAGCATTTT; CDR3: CASSLGTGNQPQHF
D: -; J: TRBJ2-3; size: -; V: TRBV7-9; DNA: TGTGCCAGCAGCCTAGACGGGGGTAGCACAGATACGCAGTATTTT; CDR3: CASSLDGGSTDTQYF
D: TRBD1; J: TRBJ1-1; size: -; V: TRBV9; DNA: TGTGCCAGCAGCGTAGCCGGACAGGGGGGCACTGAAGCTTTCTTT; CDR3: CASSVAGQGGTEAFF
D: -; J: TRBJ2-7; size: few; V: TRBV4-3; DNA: TGCGCCAGCAGCCCTTCCGCGGGGGCTTACGAGCAGTACTTC; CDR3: CASSPSAGAYEQYF
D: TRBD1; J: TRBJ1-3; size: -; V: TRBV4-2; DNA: TGTGCCAGCAGCCAAGCGGGGACAGCTTCTGGAAACACCATATATTTT; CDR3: CASSQAGTASGNTIYF
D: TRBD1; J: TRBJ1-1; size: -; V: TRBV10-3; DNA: TGTGCCATCAGTGAGAGGGGACAGGAGAACACTGAAGCTTTCTTT; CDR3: CAISERGQENTEAFF
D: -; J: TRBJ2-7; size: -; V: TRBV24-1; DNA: TGTGCCACCAGTGATTCCCTCGGTCCTGCCTACGAGCAGTACTTC; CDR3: CATSDSLGPAYEQYF
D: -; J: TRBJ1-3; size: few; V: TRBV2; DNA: TGTGCCAGCAGTGACAGGGGAAACACCATATATTTT; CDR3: CASSDRGNTIYF
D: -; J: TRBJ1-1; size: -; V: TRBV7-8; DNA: TGTGCCAGCAGCTTGGAGAGACTCGAGACTGAAGCTTTCTTT; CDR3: CASSLERLETEAFF
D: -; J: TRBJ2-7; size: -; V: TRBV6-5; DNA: TGTGCCAGCAGCACGGGGAACTACGAGCAGTACTTC; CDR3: CASSTGNYEQYF